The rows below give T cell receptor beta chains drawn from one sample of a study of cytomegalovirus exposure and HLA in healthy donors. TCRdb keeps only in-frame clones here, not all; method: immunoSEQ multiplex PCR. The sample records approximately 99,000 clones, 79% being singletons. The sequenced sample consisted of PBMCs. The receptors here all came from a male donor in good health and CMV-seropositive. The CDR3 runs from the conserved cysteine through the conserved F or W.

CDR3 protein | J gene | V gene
CASTPSNTGELFF | TRBJ2-2 | TRBV19
CASSVRARGGSNNQPQHF | TRBJ1-5 | TRBV2
CSVDRGADAQYF | TRBJ2-3 | TRBV29-1
CASSLRRGSTDTQYF | TRBJ2-3 | TRBV13
CASSQVALANYGYTF | TRBJ1-2 | TRBV4-1
CASSYGGRAYGYTF | TRBJ1-2 | TRBV6-1
CASSLVAGAGGDTQYF | TRBJ2-3 | TRBV7-9
CASSQGYGGSGYTF | TRBJ1-2 | TRBV4-3
CASSWTGGQPQHF | TRBJ1-5 | TRBV5-8
CASSQEAGHPKDQPQHF | TRBJ1-5 | TRBV4-1
CASSLDSGDQPQHF | TRBJ1-5 | TRBV5-1
CASSLDTQYF | TRBJ2-3 | TRBV6-1
CASSYRDRVNTGELFF | TRBJ2-2 | TRBV7-8
CATSRDYTPQHF | TRBJ1-5 | TRBV15
CASSVVAGADGYTF | TRBJ1-2 | TRBV9
CASSLVPTGAFNTEAFF | TRBJ1-1 | TRBV7-2
CASSQDGGLGNQPQHF | TRBJ1-5 | TRBV4-1
CASSLALSYEQYF | TRBJ2-7 | TRBV11-3
CASTRGRNTEAFF | TRBJ1-1 | TRBV6-6
CASSSLGTGKSPLHF | TRBJ1-6 | TRBV7-2